This T cell receptor (beta chain) is from a study of blood T cell repertoires in COVID-19. Across the whole study: From T cells, B-cell-depleted T cells, or PBMCs came the material, which was cDNA or gDNA.

The CDR3 is 13 amino acids. The V gene lost 6 bases and the J gene lost 1 base, with 7 bases spanning the gap. The germline V gene encodes CDR1 SNHLY and CDR2 FYNNEI. Methods used by the authors: The authors estimated nucleated cell counts from reference gene primer amplification. Measured with immunoSEQ multiplex PCR; TCRdb has only the in-frame clones, and not every one. V and J calls and clone size are copied from that table; D and trimming were computed from the DNA. The table records hundreds of thousands of clones, about 87% of them present only once. The V call is TRBV2, the J call TRBJ2-1, with D hard to call. Input material: peripheral blood. This TCR came from a man between 18 and 29 years old with COVID-19, enrolled during active disease. CDR3 residues: CASSFGSYNEQFF. The CDR3 coding sequence is TGTGCCAGCAGCTTCGGTTCCTACAATGAGCAGTTCTTC.